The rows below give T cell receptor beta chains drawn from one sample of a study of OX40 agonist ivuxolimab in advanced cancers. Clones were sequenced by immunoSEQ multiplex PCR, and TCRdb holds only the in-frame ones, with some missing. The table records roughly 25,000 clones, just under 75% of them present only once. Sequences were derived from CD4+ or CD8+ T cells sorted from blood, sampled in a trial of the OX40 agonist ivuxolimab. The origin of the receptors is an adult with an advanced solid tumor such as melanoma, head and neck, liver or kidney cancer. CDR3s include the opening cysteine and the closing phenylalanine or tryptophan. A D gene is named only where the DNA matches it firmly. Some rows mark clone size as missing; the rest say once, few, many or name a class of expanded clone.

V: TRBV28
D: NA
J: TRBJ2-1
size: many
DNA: TGTGCCAGCAGCCCAAGCGGGTACACCTACAATGAGCAGTTCTTC
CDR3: CASSPSGYTYNEQFF

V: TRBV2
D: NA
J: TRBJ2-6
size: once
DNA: TGTGCCAGCAGTGATACCAGCTCTGGGGCCAACGTCCTGACTTTC
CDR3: CASSDTSSGANVLTF

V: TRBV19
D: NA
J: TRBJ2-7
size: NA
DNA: TGTGCCAGTAAAGAAGGTTATGGGCAAACCTACGAGCAGTACTTC
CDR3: CASKEGYGQTYEQYF

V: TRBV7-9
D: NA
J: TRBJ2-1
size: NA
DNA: TGTGCCAGCAGCTTAGCGGACCTTGACGGGTCGCAGTCCTACAATGAGCAGTTCTTC
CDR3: CASSLADLDGSQSYNEQFF

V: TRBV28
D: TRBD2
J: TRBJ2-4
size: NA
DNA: TGTGCCAGCAGCCCAGTGGGGCGGGGGGGCTTCTTAGACATTCAGTACTTC
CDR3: CASSPVGRGGFLDIQYF

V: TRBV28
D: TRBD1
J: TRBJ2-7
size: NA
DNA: TGTGCCAGCAGTCTACAGGGGACAGAGCAGTACTTC
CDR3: CASSLQGTEQYF

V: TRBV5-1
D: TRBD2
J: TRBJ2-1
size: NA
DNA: TGCGCCAGCAGGGCCGGGACTAGCGAATTCAGCTCCTACAATGAGCAGTTCTTC
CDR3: CASRAGTSEFSSYNEQFF

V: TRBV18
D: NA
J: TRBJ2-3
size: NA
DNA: TGTGCCAGCTCAACAAGCGCGGGGCCAAGGGCAGATACGCAGTATTTT
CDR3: CASSTSAGPRADTQYF

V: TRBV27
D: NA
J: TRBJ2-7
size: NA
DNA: TGTGCCAGCACCTGGGGCCCTAGCTCCTACGAGCAGTACTTC
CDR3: CASTWGPSSYEQYF

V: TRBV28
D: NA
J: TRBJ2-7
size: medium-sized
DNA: TGTGCCAGCAGCCTAGGGAAAGAGCAGTACTTC
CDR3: CASSLGKEQYF

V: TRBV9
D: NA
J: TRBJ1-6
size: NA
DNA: TGTGCCAGCAGCGTCCCGGATGTGGAGGGGAAAAGGAGCTCCTATAATTCACCCCTCCACTTT
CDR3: CASSVPDVEGKRSSYNSPLHF

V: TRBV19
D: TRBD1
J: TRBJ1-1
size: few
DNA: TGTGCCAGTAGCCCTCACATAGGGGACAGGAGGAACACTGAAGCTTTCTTT
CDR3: CASSPHIGDRRNTEAFF

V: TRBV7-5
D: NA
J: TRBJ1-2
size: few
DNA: TGTGCCAGCAGCCCCTTGGAGGGGCCTGTTGGCTACACCTTC
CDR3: CASSPLEGPVGYTF

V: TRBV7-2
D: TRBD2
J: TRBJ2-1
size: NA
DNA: TGTGCCAGCAGCTTAGTGAGCGGGGGGGCCAATGAGCAGTTCTTC
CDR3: CASSLVSGGANEQFF

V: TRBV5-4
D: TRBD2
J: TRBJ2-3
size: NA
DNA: TGTGCCAGCAGCTCCTGGACTAGCGAGGCAGATACGCAGTATTTT
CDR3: CASSSWTSEADTQYF

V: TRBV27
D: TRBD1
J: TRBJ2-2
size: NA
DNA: TGTGCCAGCAGAACCGGGACAGGGTACACCGGGGAGCTGTTTTTT
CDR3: CASRTGTGYTGELFF

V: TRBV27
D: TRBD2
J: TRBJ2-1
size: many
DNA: TGTGCCAGCAGTTTATCAAGCGGGGGGGCTCCCGAGCAGTTCTTC
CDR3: CASSLSSGGAPEQFF

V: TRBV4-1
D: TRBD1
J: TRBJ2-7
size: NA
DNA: TGCGCCAGCAGCCCAGGGGACAGGGATAACGAGCAGTACTTC
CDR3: CASSPGDRDNEQYF

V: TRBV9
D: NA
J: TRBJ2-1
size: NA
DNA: TGTGCCAGCAGCGTAGTACAGATTTACAATGAGCAGTTCTTC
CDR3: CASSVVQIYNEQFF

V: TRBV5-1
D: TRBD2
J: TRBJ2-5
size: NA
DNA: TGCGCCAGCAGCTCCGGGACTAGCGGGGTCCCCGGGCAAGAGACCCAGTACTTC
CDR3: CASSSGTSGVPGQETQYF

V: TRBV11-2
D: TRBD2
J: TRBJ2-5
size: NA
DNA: TGTGCCAGCAGCTCCGAGCTAAGTGCTAGCGGACCGGGGACCCAGTACTTC
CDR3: CASSSELSASGPGTQYF

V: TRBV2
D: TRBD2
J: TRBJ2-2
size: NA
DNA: TGTGCCAGCAGTTACCTAGCGGGGGGGCCCAGTGACACCGGGGAGCTGTTTTTT
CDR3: CASSYLAGGPSDTGELFF

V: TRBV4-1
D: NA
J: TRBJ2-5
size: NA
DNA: TGCGCCAGCAGCCAAGATAGAGGGACTGGCGAGACCCAGTACTTC
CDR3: CASSQDRGTGETQYF

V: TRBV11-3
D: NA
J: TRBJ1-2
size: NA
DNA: TGTGCCAGCAGCTCGGTCCGGAACTTCTATGGCTACACCTTC
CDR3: CASSSVRNFYGYTF

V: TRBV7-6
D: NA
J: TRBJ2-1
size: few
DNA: TGTGCCAGCAGCTTAGCTCAGGGCAATGAGCAGTTCTTC
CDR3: CASSLAQGNEQFF

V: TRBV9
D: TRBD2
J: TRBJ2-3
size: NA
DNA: TGTGCCAGCACACCAACTAGCGGGGGGACAGATACGCAGTATTTT
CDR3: CASTPTSGGTDTQYF

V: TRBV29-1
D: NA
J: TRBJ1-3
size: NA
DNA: TGCAGCGTTCTAGGAGCGTTTGGAAACACCATATATTTT
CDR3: CSVLGAFGNTIYF

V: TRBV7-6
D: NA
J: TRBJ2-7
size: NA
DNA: TGTGCCAGCAGCCCGGGGGCTGGCTACGAGCAGTACTTC
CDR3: CASSPGAGYEQYF

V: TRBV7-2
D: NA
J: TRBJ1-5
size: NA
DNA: TGTGCCAGCAGCTCCCATGGGAGAAGCAATCAGCCCCAGCATTTT
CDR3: CASSSHGRSNQPQHF

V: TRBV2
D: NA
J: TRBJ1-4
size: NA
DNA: TGTGCCAGCAGTGCGGTACAAGAAAAACTGTTTTTT
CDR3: CASSAVQEKLFF

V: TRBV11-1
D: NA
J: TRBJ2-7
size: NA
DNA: TGTGCCAGCAGCGTTGGGGCCCTCTCCTACGAGCAGTACTTC
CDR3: CASSVGALSYEQYF

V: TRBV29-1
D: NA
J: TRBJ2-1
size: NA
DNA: TGCAGCGTTGATCGCCACAATGAGCAGTTCTTC
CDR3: CSVDRHNEQFF

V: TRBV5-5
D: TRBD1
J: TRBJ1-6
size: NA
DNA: TGTGCCAGCAGCTTTATACTAGGGGGCGTGAATTCACCCCTCCACTTT
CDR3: CASSFILGGVNSPLHF

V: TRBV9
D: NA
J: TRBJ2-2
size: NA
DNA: TGTGCCAGCGGTCGAAGGGGAACCGGGGAGCTGTTTTTT
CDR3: CASGRRGTGELFF

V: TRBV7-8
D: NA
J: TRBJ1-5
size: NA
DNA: TGTGCCAGCAGCTTAGGGGGCAGGTTAAGCAATCAGCCCCAGCATTTT
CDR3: CASSLGGRLSNQPQHF

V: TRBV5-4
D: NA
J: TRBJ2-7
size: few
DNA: TGTGCCAGCAGCTTGGAAGGGGACTCCTACGAGCAGTACTTC
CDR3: CASSLEGDSYEQYF

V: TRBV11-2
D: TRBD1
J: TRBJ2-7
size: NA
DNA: TGTGCCAGCAGTATGGCGGACAGGACGGGGGAGCAGTACTTC
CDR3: CASSMADRTGEQYF

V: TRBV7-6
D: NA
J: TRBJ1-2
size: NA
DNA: TGTGCCAGCAGCTTAGGTCCGGGTCGGGATGGCTACACCTTC
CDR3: CASSLGPGRDGYTF

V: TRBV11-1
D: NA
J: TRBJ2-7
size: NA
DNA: TGTGCCAGCAGCAGCAGGGGCCACGAGCAGTACTTC
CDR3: CASSSRGHEQYF

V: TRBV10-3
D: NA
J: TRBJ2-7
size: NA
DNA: TGTGCCATCAGCGCCGGGACATTGTACGAGCAGTACTTC
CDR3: CAISAGTLYEQYF

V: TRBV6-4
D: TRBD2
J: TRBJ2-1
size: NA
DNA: TGTGCCAGCAGAACTGGGACTAGCGGGGGGGCCCCCCACAATGAGCAGTTCTTC
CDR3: CASRTGTSGGAPHNEQFF

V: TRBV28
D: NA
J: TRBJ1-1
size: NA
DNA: TGTGCCACCTCACGAGGTGAAGCTTTCTTT
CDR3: CATSRGEAFF

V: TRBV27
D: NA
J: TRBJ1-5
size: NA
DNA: TGTGCCAGCAGTTTAGGGCCCAGGGGTAATCAGCCCCAGCATTTT
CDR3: CASSLGPRGNQPQHF

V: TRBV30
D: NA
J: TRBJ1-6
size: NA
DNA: TGTGCCTGGACCAGACCCCACTCCTATAATTCACCCCTCCACTTT
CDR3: CAWTRPHSYNSPLHF

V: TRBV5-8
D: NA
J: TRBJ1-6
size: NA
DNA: TGTGCCAGCGGGACTCCACGTGCACCCCTCCACTTT
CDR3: CASGTPRAPLHF

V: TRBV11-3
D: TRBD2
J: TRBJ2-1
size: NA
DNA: TGTGCCAGCAGTACTCGGACTAGCTCCTACAATGAGCAGTTCTTC
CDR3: CASSTRTSSYNEQFF

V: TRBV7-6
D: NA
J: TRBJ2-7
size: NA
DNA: TGTGCCAGCAGCGAGCGCACAACGTACGAGCAGTACTTC
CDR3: CASSERTTYEQYF

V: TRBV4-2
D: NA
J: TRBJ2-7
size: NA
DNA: TGTGCCAGCAGCCAAGAGACCGGGGGGCCCTCCTACGAGCAGTACTTC
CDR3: CASSQETGGPSYEQYF

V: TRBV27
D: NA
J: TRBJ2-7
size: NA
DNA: TGTGCCAGCAGTATCAGGACTGGCGAGCAGTACTTC
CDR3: CASSIRTGEQYF

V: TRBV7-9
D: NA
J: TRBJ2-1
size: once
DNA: TGTGCCAGCAAACTGGGGCAGGGTGAGCAGTTCTTC
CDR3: CASKLGQGEQFF